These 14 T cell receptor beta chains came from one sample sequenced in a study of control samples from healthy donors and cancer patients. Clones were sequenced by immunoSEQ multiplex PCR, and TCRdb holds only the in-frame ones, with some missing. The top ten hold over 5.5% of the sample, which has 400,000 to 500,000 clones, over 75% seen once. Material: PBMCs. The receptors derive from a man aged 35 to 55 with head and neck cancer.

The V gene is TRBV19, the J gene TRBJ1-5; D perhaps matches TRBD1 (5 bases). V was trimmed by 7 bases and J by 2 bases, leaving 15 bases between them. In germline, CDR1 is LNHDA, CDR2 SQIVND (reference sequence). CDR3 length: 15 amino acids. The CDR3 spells CASNSNRMGNQPQHF. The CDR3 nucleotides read TGTGCCAGTAATTCCAACAGGATGGGCAATCAGCCCCAGCATTTT.

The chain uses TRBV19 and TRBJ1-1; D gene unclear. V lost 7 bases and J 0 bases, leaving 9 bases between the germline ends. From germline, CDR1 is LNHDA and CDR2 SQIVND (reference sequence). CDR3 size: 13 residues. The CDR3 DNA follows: TGTGCCAGTATGGCGAGCATGAACACTGAAGCTTTCTTT. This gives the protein CASMASMNTEAFF.

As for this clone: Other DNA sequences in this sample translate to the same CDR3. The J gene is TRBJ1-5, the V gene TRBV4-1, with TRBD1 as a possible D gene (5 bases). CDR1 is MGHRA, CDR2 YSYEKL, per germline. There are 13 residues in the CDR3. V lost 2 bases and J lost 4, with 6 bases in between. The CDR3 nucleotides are TGCGCCAGCAGCCAAAGGGGAAATCAGCCCCAGCATTTT. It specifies CASSQRGNQPQHF.

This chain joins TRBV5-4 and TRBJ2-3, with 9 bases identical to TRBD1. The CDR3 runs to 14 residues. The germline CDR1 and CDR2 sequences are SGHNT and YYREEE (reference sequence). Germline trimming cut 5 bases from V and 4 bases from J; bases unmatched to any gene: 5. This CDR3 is CASSRTGGADTQYF. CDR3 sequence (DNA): TGTGCCAGCAGTCGTACAGGGGGCGCAGATACGCAGTATTTT.

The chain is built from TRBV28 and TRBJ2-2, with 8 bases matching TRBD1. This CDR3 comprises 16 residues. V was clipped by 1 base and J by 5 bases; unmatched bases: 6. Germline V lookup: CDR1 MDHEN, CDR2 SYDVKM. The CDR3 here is CASSLYGQGRTGELFF. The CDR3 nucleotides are TGTGCCAGCAGTTTATACGGACAGGGAAGAACCGGGGAGCTGTTTTTT. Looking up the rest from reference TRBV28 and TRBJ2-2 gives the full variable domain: DVKVTQSSRYLVKRTGEKVFLECVQDMDHENMFWYRQDPGLGLRLIYFSYDVKMKEKGDIPEGYSVSREKKERFSLILESASTNQTSMYLCASSLYGQGRTGELFFGEGSRLTVL.

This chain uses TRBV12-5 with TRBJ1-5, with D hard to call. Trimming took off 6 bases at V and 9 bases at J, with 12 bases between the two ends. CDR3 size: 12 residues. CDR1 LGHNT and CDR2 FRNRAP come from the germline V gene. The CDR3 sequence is CASGADGGPQHF. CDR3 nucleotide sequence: TGTGCTAGTGGGGCTGACGGCGGGCCCCAGCATTTT.

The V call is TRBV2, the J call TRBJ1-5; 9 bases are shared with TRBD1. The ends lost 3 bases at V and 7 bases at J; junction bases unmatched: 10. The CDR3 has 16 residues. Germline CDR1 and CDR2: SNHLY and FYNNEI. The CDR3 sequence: CASSDEYRGQGQPQHF. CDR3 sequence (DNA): TGTGCCAGCAGTGATGAATACAGGGGGCAAGGACAGCCCCAGCATTTT.

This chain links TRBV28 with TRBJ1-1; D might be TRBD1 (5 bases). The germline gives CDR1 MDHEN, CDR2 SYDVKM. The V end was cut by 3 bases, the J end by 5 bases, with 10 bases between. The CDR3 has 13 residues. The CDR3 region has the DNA TGTGCCAGCAGTTTCGGGGGAGTTACTGAAGCTTTCTTT. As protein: CASSFGGVTEAFF.

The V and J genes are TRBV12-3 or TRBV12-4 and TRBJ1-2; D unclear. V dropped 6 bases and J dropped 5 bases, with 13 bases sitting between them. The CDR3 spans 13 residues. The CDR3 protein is CASSLGLLYGYTF. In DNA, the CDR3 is TGTGCCAGCAGCCTTGGACTCCTTTATGGCTACACCTTC.

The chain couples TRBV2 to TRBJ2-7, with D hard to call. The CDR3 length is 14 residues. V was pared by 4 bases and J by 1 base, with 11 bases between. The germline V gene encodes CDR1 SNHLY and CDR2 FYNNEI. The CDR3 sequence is CASSVAQSSYEQYF. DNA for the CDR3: TGTGCCAGCAGTGTCGCACAGAGTTCCTACGAGCAGTACTTC.

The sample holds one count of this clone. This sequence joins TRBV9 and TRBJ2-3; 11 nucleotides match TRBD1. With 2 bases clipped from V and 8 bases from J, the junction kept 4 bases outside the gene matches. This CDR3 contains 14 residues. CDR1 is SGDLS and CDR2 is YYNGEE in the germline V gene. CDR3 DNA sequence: TGTGCCAGCAGCGTGGGACAGGGGGTCGGTACGCAGTATTTT. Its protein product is CASSVGQGVGTQYF.

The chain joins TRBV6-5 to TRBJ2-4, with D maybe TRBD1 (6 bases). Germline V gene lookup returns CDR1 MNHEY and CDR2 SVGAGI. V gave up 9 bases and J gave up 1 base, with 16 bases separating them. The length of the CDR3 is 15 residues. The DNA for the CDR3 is TGTGCCAGGACAACAGGGTCCTTTGCCAAAAACATTCAGTACTTC. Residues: CARTTGSFAKNIQYF.

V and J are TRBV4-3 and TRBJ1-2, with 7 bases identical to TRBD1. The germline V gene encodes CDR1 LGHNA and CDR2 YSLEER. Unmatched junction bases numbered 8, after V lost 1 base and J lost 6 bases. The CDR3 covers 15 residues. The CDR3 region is CASSQGTGIRDGYTF. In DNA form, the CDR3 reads TGCGCCAGCAGCCAAGGGACAGGTATCAGGGATGGCTACACCTTC.

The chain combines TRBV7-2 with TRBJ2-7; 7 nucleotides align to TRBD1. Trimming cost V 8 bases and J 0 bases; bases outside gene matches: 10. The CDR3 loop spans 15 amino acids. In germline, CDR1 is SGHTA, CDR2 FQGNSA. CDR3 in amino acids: CASGRAGTVSYEQYF. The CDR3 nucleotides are TGTGCCAGCGGAAGGGCCGGGACAGTCTCCTACGAGCAGTACTTC.